This T cell receptor beta chain was documented in a study of technical replicates of blood from a handful of donors. V dropped 7 bases and J dropped 4; count of bases not matched to a gene: 8. CDR1 is SGHDT and CDR2 is YYEEEE in the germline V gene. The CDR3 runs 15 residues. The protocol was immunoSEQ multiplex PCR, while the TCRdb copy is restricted to in-frame clones and leaves out a portion. The table records more than 11,000 clones, 85% of them present only once. This sequence joins TRBV5-6 and TRBJ2-6, with TRBD1 identical over 7 bases. The sequencing sample was made of PBMCs. The TCR comes from a human donor in good health. This chain's CDR3 is CASDGTAVGANVLTF. The DNA of the CDR3 is TGTGCCAGCGACGGGACAGCGGTCGGGGCCAACGTCCTGACTTTC.